These T cell receptor beta chains were read from a single sample in a study of T cell clonotyping in hematopoietic cell transplantation. Profiled with immunoSEQ multiplex PCR; TCRdb holds only in-frame clones, not every one. The repertoire includes fewer than 30,000 clones, 95% of them detected once, and approximately 1.3% sits in the top ten. Material for sequencing was peripheral blood mononuclear cells. These receptor sequences come from a man aged 45 to 65 in good health. Some clones in this sample may be carry-over from other donors' samples. Each CDR3 is given with its conserved first and last residue. A D gene is named only where the DNA matches it firmly. Not every row has a clone size; where given, it reads once, few, many or a size class.

j_call: TRBJ1-1
clone_size: .
v_call: TRBV20-1
d_call: .
cdr3_aa: CSANVNTEAFF
cdr3_nt: TGCAGTGCTAATGTGAACACTGAAGCTTTCTTT

j_call: TRBJ2-7
clone_size: once
v_call: TRBV7-2
d_call: .
cdr3_aa: CASSLARGNEQYF
cdr3_nt: TGTGCCAGCAGCTTAGCACGGGGCAACGAGCAGTACTTC

j_call: TRBJ2-2
clone_size: .
v_call: TRBV29-1
d_call: TRBD2
cdr3_aa: CSAVRLAGSQNTGELFF
cdr3_nt: TGCAGCGCTGTCCGACTAGCGGGGAGCCAGAACACCGGGGAGCTGTTTTTT

j_call: TRBJ2-1
clone_size: .
v_call: TRBV6-6
d_call: .
cdr3_aa: CASSPGTYNEQFF
cdr3_nt: TGTGCCAGCAGTCCCGGGACTTACAATGAGCAGTTCTTC

j_call: TRBJ2-2
clone_size: .
v_call: TRBV5-4
d_call: .
cdr3_aa: CASSLERTSGELFF
cdr3_nt: TGTGCCAGCAGCTTGGAGCGAACTAGCGGGGAGCTGTTTTTT

j_call: TRBJ2-7
clone_size: few
v_call: TRBV2
d_call: TRBD2
cdr3_aa: CASSQELAGASEQYF
cdr3_nt: TGTGCCAGCAGTCAAGAGCTAGCGGGGGCCTCCGAGCAGTACTTC

j_call: TRBJ1-6
clone_size: .
v_call: TRBV27
d_call: TRBD1
cdr3_aa: CASSNLGTGKNNSPLHF
cdr3_nt: TGTGCCAGCAGCAATCTCGGGACAGGGAAAAATAATTCACCCCTCCACTTT

j_call: TRBJ2-1
clone_size: .
v_call: TRBV6-6
d_call: .
cdr3_aa: CASSLSSYNEQFF
cdr3_nt: TGTGCCAGCAGCCTCAGCTCCTACAATGAGCAGTTCTTC

j_call: TRBJ1-2
clone_size: .
v_call: TRBV4-3
d_call: TRBD1
cdr3_aa: CASSQDPRGNGYTF
cdr3_nt: TGCGCCAGCAGCCAAGATCCCAGGGGGAATGGCTACACCTTC

j_call: TRBJ1-1
clone_size: few
v_call: TRBV29-1
d_call: .
cdr3_aa: CSVGTPNPTEAFF
cdr3_nt: TGCAGCGTTGGAACTCCAAATCCCACTGAAGCTTTCTTT

j_call: TRBJ1-4
clone_size: .
v_call: TRBV19
d_call: .
cdr3_aa: CASSIRVPFAEKLFF
cdr3_nt: TGTGCCAGCAGTATTAGGGTCCCGTTTGCGGAAAAACTGTTTTTT

j_call: TRBJ1-1
clone_size: .
v_call: TRBV14
d_call: .
cdr3_aa: CASSPRPSRLTEAFF
cdr3_nt: TGTGCCAGCAGCCCCCGACCGTCCCGGCTCACTGAAGCTTTCTTT

j_call: TRBJ1-4
clone_size: .
v_call: TRBV30
d_call: .
cdr3_aa: CAWSQGSTNEKLFF
cdr3_nt: TGTGCCTGGAGTCAGGGTTCAACTAATGAAAAACTGTTTTTT

j_call: TRBJ2-2
clone_size: .
v_call: TRBV5-1
d_call: TRBD1
cdr3_aa: CASSLVDRGNGGELFF
cdr3_nt: TGCGCCAGCAGCTTGGTGGACAGGGGAAATGGCGGGGAGCTGTTTTTT

j_call: TRBJ1-5
clone_size: .
v_call: TRBV7-2
d_call: .
cdr3_aa: CASSLAAQPQHF
cdr3_nt: TGTGCCAGCAGCTTAGCAGCGCAGCCCCAGCATTTT

j_call: TRBJ2-1
clone_size: .
v_call: TRBV28
d_call: .
cdr3_aa: CASGSQGRRGAYYNEQFF
cdr3_nt: TGTGCCAGCGGATCTCAGGGAAGGAGGGGGGCCTACTACAATGAGCAGTTCTTC

j_call: TRBJ2-3
clone_size: .
v_call: TRBV29-1
d_call: TRBD2
cdr3_aa: CSVRGLAKDADTQYF
cdr3_nt: TGCAGCGTCAGAGGACTAGCCAAGGACGCAGATACGCAGTATTTT

j_call: TRBJ1-6
clone_size: .
v_call: TRBV29-1
d_call: .
cdr3_aa: CSVREGNNSPLHF
cdr3_nt: TGCAGCGTTCGGGAGGGGAATAATTCACCCCTCCACTTT

j_call: TRBJ1-2
clone_size: .
v_call: TRBV19
d_call: .
cdr3_aa: CASSPTGGRGGYTF
cdr3_nt: TGTGCCAGTAGCCCTACCGGGGGGCGGGGAGGCTACACCTTC

j_call: TRBJ1-5
clone_size: .
v_call: TRBV10-3
d_call: TRBD1
cdr3_aa: CAISAGTGGSQPQHF
cdr3_nt: TGTGCCATCAGTGCCGGGACAGGGGGCAGTCAGCCCCAGCATTTT

j_call: TRBJ1-1
clone_size: .
v_call: TRBV5-1
d_call: .
cdr3_aa: CASSFNRMNTEAFF
cdr3_nt: TGCGCCAGCAGCTTTAACCGGATGAACACTGAAGCTTTCTTT

j_call: TRBJ2-4
clone_size: .
v_call: TRBV4-3
d_call: .
cdr3_aa: CASSQDLGDIQYF
cdr3_nt: TGCGCCAGCAGCCAAGATCTGGGGGACATTCAGTACTTC